This TCR beta chain was identified in a study of regulatory T cells in long-lasting Graves disease. The time point is: newly diagnosed GD, antithyroid drugs for less than 3 months. RNA isolated from PBMCs was used to make the TCR library. Through Arm-PCR of CDR3 regions and iRepertoire HTBI primers, TCR beta libraries were built. TCRdb passed the multiplex PCR reads through MiXCR, listing each CDR3 protein once. The sample has over 500,000 distinct CDR3 sequences; around 17% are singletons. Germline trimming cut 2 bases from V and 8 bases from J; bases unmatched to any gene: 7. CDR1 SNHLY and CDR2 FYNNEI come from the germline V gene. The CDR3 runs 15 residues. The sample holds a few counts of this clonotype. The sample was also reused in another study, on T cells in Graves' hyperthyroidism and ophthalmopathy. That paper notes: The primer set for the first-round RT-PCR of the TCR CDR3 was HTBI.

The V and J genes are TRBV2 and TRBJ1-4; TRBD1 matches 8 bases. The source is a woman aged 25 to 39 with Graves disease. The sequenced sample was peripheral blood mononuclear cells (PBMCs), obtained at new diagnosis, from a patient treated with antithyroid drugs. The CDR3 loop reads CASSEYGQGLEKLFF. The CDR3, as DNA: TGTGCCAGCAGTGAATACGGACAGGGCTTGGAAAAACTGTTTTTT.